This TCR beta chain is drawn from a study of OX40 agonist ivuxolimab in advanced cancers. Study in general: One patient with hepatocellular carcinoma and two with cutaneous melanoma, three in all, had partial responses.

Sampling of blood occurred at baseline, cycle 4 day 1, and cycle 7 day 1. The protocol was immunoSEQ multiplex PCR, while the TCRdb copy is restricted to in-frame clones and leaves out a portion. The sample has 60,000 to 100,000 clones, under 95% seen once; the top ten hold around 10%. CDR1 and CDR2 (germline): SGHDN, FVKESK. This CDR3 spans 17 amino acids. With 7 bases clipped from V and 3 bases from J, the junction kept 10 bases outside the gene matches. The specimen comprised CD4+ or CD8+ T cells sorted from blood, sampled in a trial of the OX40 agonist ivuxolimab. The rearrangement joins TRBV14 to TRBJ2-1; 12 bases line up with TRBD2. The sequence was obtained from an adult with an advanced solid tumor such as melanoma, head and neck, liver or kidney cancer. The CDR3 nucleotides read TGTGCCAGCACCCGGCTAGCGGGGGGGCCCGGCTACAATGAGCAGTTCTTC. Translating gives CASTRLAGGPGYNEQFF.